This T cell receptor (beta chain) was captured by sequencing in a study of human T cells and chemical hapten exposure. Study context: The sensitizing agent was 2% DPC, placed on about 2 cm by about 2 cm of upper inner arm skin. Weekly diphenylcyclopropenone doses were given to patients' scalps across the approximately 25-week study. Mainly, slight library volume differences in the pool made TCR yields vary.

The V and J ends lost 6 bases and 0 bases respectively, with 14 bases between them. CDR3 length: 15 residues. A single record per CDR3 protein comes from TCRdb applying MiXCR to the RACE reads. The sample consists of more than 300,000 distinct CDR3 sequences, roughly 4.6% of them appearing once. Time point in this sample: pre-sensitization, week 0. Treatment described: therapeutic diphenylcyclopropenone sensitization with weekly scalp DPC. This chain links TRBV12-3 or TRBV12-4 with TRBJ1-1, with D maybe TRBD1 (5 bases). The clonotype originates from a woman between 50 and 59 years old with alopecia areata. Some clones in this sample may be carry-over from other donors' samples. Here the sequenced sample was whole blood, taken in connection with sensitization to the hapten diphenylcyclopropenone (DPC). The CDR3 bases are TGTGCCAGCAGCCGGGGGGGTTCCATGAACACTGAAGCTTTCTTT. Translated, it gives CASSRGGSMNTEAFF.